This passage covers 31 T cell receptor beta chains from one sample sequenced in a study of CD8 T cells in ankylosing spondylitis. TCRdb redid the calling of the 5' RACE reads with MiXCR, one entry per CDR3 protein. Of 200,000 to 250,000 distinct CDR3 sequences listed, 7% to 10% are singletons. The specimen was blood, either unsorted or a sorted T cell fraction (not recorded which). The receptor set was obtained from a female donor with ankylosing spondylitis or in good health (not recorded which).

This clonotype was counted ten times or more. The rearrangement links TRBV29-1 to TRBJ2-3; TRBD1 aligns across 7 bases. CDR3 length: 14 amino acids. In germline, CDR1 is SQVTM, CDR2 ANQGSEA. Germline trimming cut 3 bases from V and 3 bases from J; bases unmatched to any gene: 6. The CDR3 region is CSVDGYRGTDTQYF. CDR3 nucleotide sequence: TGCAGCGTTGATGGGTACAGGGGAACAGATACGCAGTATTTT.

This clonotype was observed at least ten times. The V and J genes are TRBV9 and TRBJ1-1, with 7 nucleotides matching TRBD1. Germline V gives CDR1 SGDLS, CDR2 YYNGEE. The CDR3 length is 15 residues. Unmatched junction bases numbered 7, after V lost 0 bases and J lost 5 bases. The CDR3, as DNA: TGTGCCAGCAGCGTAGAGGGACAGCCCGGGACTGAAGCTTTCTTT. It codes for CASSVEGQPGTEAFF.

There are many counts of this clonotype. V is TRBV18 and J is TRBJ2-7, with D possibly being TRBD1 or TRBD2 (5 bases each). Trimming left V 2 bases short and J 1 base short, with 18 bases between. CDR3 length: 17 residues. Germline loops: CDR1 KGHSH, CDR2 LQKENI. CDR3 DNA sequence: TGTGCCAGCTCACCAAAGAGGGACCTCGTAGAATCCTACGAGCAGTACTTC. Protein product: CASSPKRDLVESYEQYF. The complete variable domain, with remaining parts taken from reference TRBV18 and TRBJ2-7, reads NAGVMQNPRHLVRRRGQEARLRCSPMKGHSHVYWYRQLPEEGLKFMVYLQKENIIDESGMPKERFSAEFPKEGPSILRIQQVVRGDSAAYFCASSPKRDLVESYEQYFGPGTRLTVT.

This clonotype was observed many times. The CDR3 here is CASSSITNRGRGSYNEQFF. DNA of the CDR3: TGTGCCAGCAGCTCGATTACTAACAGGGGGCGCGGTTCCTACAATGAGCAGTTCTTC. The chain has TRBV11-3 and TRBJ2-1; 9 bases fit TRBD1. J gave up 1 base and V 4 bases, and 14 bases lay outside the gene matches. Germline assignment: CDR1 SGHNT and CDR2 YENEEA. The CDR3 is 19 residues long.

V and J are TRBV5-1 and TRBJ2-3; weak D call: TRBD2 (5 bases). Germline V CDR1 and CDR2: SGHRS, YFSETQ. Trimming took 1 base from V and 7 from J, leaving 10 bases between them. This CDR3 region has 13 residues. The chain's CDR3 is CASSLTTGNTQYF. CDR3 nucleotide sequence: TGCGCCAGCAGCTTGACGACCGGGAATACGCAGTATTTT.

The sample holds many counts of this clonotype. The V gene is TRBV4-3, the J gene TRBJ1-1; D is unresolved. The CDR3 loop spans 13 amino acids. CDR1 is LGHNA and CDR2 is YSLEER in the germline V gene. V was clipped by 4 bases and J by 3 bases, with 9 bases between them. CDR3 amino acids: CASSPIQYTEAFF. For the CDR3, the DNA is TGCGCCAGCAGCCCGATCCAGTACACTGAAGCTTTCTTT.

This clonotype showed up many times. The chain links TRBV7-2 to TRBJ1-6; unclear D gene. The V end lost 1 base, the J end lost 7 bases, and 8 bases lay between the germline ends. CDR3 length: 14 amino acids. CDR1 SGHTA and CDR2 FQGNSA come from the germline V gene. The CDR3 bases are TGTGCCAGCAGCTTAGACCACGGCAATTCACCCCTCCACTTT. It is translated as CASSLDHGNSPLHF. The full variable domain, in which reference TRBV7-2 and TRBJ1-6 provide the parts outside the CDR3, is GAGVSQSPSNKVTEKGKDVELRCDPISGHTALYWYRQSLGQGLEFLIYFQGNSAPDKSGLPSDRFSAERTGGSVSTLTIQRTQQEDSAVYLCASSLDHGNSPLHFGNGTRLTVT.

As for this clonotype: A much larger clonotype is one base distant, so this may be a read error. The CDR3 end shows no conserved phenylalanine or tryptophan, and so a read error is likely. The rearrangement joins TRBV7-9 to TRBJ2-7, with 7 bases lining up with TRBD2. Germline-derived CDR1 and CDR2 are SEHNR and FQNEAQ (reference sequence). V dropped 4 bases and J dropped 6; count of bases not matched to a gene: 0. The CDR3 runs to 11 residues. The CDR3 here is CASSSSGEQYL. The CDR3 bases are TGTGCCAGCAGCTCTAGCGGCGAGCAGTACCTC.

The chain links TRBV6-2 or TRBV6-3 to TRBJ2-2; 10 positions match TRBD1. V dropped 2 bases and J dropped 1; count of bases not matched to a gene: 4. From germline, CDR1 is MNHEY and CDR2 SVGEGT. The CDR3 runs to 17 residues. For the CDR3, the DNA is TGTGCCAGCAGTTACCCCGGGACAGGGGTGAACACCGGGGAGCTGTTTTTT. This encodes CASSYPGTGVNTGELFF.

This clonotype was observed many times. V usage is TRBV6-1 and J usage is TRBJ2-7, with 7 bases aligning to TRBD2. Trimming cost V 3 bases and J 3 bases; bases outside gene matches: 5. The germline CDR1 and CDR2 sequences are MNHNS and SASEGT. The CDR3 is made up of 14 amino acids. The DNA of the CDR3 is TGTGCCAGCAGTGAGCTAGCGGTTAACTACGAGCAGTACTTC. Amino acid sequence: CASSELAVNYEQYF.

This clonotype was seen at least ten times. The chain carries TRBV29-1 and TRBJ2-1; TRBD1 matches 7 bases. Trimming cost V 3 bases and J 3 bases; bases outside gene matches: 5. Germline lookup yields CDR1 SQVTM and CDR2 ANQGSEA. The CDR3 covers 14 residues. Here the CDR3 reads CSVDSGTVYNEQFF. DNA of the CDR3: TGCAGCGTTGACTCTGGGACAGTCTACAATGAGCAGTTCTTC.

The rearrangement joins TRBV28 to TRBJ2-7; 9 bases agree with TRBD2. V shed 5 bases, J shed 4 bases, and the junction held 9 bases outside the gene matches. The CDR3 is 15 residues long. Looked up from germline, CDR1 is MDHEN and CDR2 is SYDVKM. CDR3 region: CASSPLSGSRYEQYF. CDR3 DNA sequence: TGTGCCAGCAGTCCCCTTAGCGGGAGTAGGTACGAGCAGTACTTC.

The table lists this clonotype with many counts. The chain uses TRBV21-1 and TRBJ2-1; TRBD1 is the table's D call and was not checked against the DNA. TRBV21-1 is labeled a pseudogene. The CDR3 covers 15 residues. The CDR3 loop reads CASSSRGTGSDEQFF. Written as DNA, the CDR3 is TGTGCCAGCAGCTCCCGCGGGACAGGGAGCGATGAGCAGTTCTTC.

In DNA form, the CDR3 reads TGTGCCAGCAGCCCTCCTGCGGGTCGGGGCTACGAGCAGTACTTC. It yields the protein CASSPPAGRGYEQYF. This chain uses TRBV3-1 with TRBJ2-7; D perhaps matches TRBD2 (5 bases). Germline V gene sequence: CDR1 LGHDT, CDR2 YNNKEL (reference sequence). The CDR3 consists of 15 residues. Trimming took 4 bases from V and 3 from J, leaving 16 bases between them.

This clonotype was recorded at least ten times. The chain joins TRBV12-3 or TRBV12-4 to TRBJ1-3, with a possible D match to TRBD1 (5 bases). The germline V and J ends were trimmed by 5 bases and 8 bases, with 10 bases remaining between them. The CDR3 runs 12 residues. CDR3 bases: TGTGCCAGCAGTACTCAGGGTTACACCATATATTTT. Translation gives CASSTQGYTIYF.

The rearrangement links TRBV7-9 to TRBJ2-7; D ambiguous. Looked up from germline, CDR1 is SEHNR and CDR2 is FQNEAQ (reference sequence). V was clipped by 3 bases and J by 4 bases, with 13 bases between them. The CDR3 has 14 amino acids. The CDR3 DNA follows: TGTGCCAGCAGCTTCTCCGGCGTTGTATACGAGCAGTACTTC. Protein sequence: CASSFSGVVYEQYF.

This clonotype was seen at least ten times. V is TRBV18 and J is TRBJ1-5, with unresolved D. The ends were cut back, 1 base at V and 10 bases at J, with 11 bases in the middle. The CDR3 is made up of 13 amino acids. Per the germline V gene, CDR1 is KGHSH and CDR2 is LQKENI. CDR3: CASSPQTIGPQHF. The CDR3 region has the DNA TGTGCCAGCTCACCACAGACTATAGGACCCCAGCATTTT.

This clonotype was seen many times. This chain links TRBV6-5 with TRBJ2-5; 12 bases agree with TRBD2. CDR3 length equals 16 residues. Germline V gene lookup returns CDR1 MNHEY and CDR2 SVGAGI. Trimming at V came to 2 bases and at J to 4 bases, leaving 5 bases not matched to a gene. The CDR3 here is CASSYALAGGRETQYF. For the CDR3, the DNA is TGTGCCAGCAGTTACGCTCTAGCGGGAGGGCGAGAGACCCAGTACTTC.

This clonotype was counted at least ten times. The J gene is TRBJ1-5, the V gene TRBV10-3; D is unclear. The CDR3 consists of 12 residues. V lost 3 bases, J lost 5 bases, and 5 bases lay in between. Germline CDR1 is ENHRY and CDR2 is SYGVKD. The CDR3 loop reads CAISDGDQPQHF. In DNA form, the CDR3 reads TGTGCCATCAGTGATGGGGATCAGCCCCAGCATTTT.

This clonotype was seen at least ten times. The rearrangement uses TRBV20-1 and TRBJ2-1; weak D call: TRBD2 (6 bases). Deletions cut 5 bases from V and 4 bases from J, with 21 bases between. The CDR3 spans 16 residues. The germline V gene has CDR1 DFQATT and CDR2 SNEGSKA (reference sequence). CDR3: CSAVPSASDPYNEQFF. CDR3 DNA: TGCAGTGCTGTCCCCTCTGCTAGCGACCCTTACAATGAGCAGTTCTTC.

This clonotype was seen ten or more times. This rearrangement joins TRBV5-1 to TRBJ1-1, with TRBD1 as a possible D gene (6 bases). Germline V lookup: CDR1 SGHRS, CDR2 YFSETQ. The CDR3 length is 15 residues. The germline V and J ends were trimmed by 8 bases and 1 base, with 18 bases remaining between them. The CDR3 spells CASSSGGQRNTEAFF. The CDR3 region has the DNA TGCGCCAGTTCCTCGGGGGGGCAAAGGAACACTGAAGCTTTCTTT.

As regards this clonotype: A much larger clone differs from this one at a single base, so this may be a read error. This chain uses TRBV2 with TRBJ2-3; 7 bases are shared with TRBD1. This CDR3 has 14 residues. The V gene's germline CDR1 is SNHLY and CDR2 FYNNEI. The CDR3, as DNA: TGTACCAGCAGTCAGCAGGGGGAGACGGATACGCAGTATTTT. Translated: CTSSQQGETDTQYF.

At least ten counts were recorded for this clonotype. CDR3 DNA: TGCAGTGCTAGCACCCAAGAGACCCAGTACTTC. This encodes CSASTQETQYF. This chain uses TRBV20-1 with TRBJ2-5, with unresolved D. Per germline, CDR1 DFQATT and CDR2 SNEGSKA (reference sequence). The V gene lost 3 bases and the J gene lost 1 base, with 3 bases spanning the gap. CDR3 size: 11 residues.

This clonotype was observed at least ten times. The rearrangement links TRBV5-1 to TRBJ2-7, with 10 bases matching TRBD1. V trimming: 9 bases; J trimming: 5 bases; junction bases outside the gene matches: 5. The CDR3 totals 12 residues. Germline-derived CDR1 and CDR2 are SGHRS and YFSETQ. Here the CDR3 DNA reads TGCGCCAAGGACAGGGGGACCGACGAGCAGTACTTC. Translating gives CAKDRGTDEQYF.

This clonotype was picked up many times. The V and J genes are TRBV5-4 and TRBJ2-7; 10 nucleotides align to TRBD2. This CDR3 region has 15 residues. The germline V gene encodes CDR1 SGHNT and CDR2 YYREEE (reference sequence). V gave up 0 bases and J gave up 9 bases; unmatched junction bases: 9. The CDR3 here is CASSLGTSGVEGQYF. The CDR3 nucleotides read TGTGCCAGCAGCTTGGGCACTAGCGGGGTGGAGGGGCAGTACTTC.

The V call is TRBV7-9, the J call TRBJ1-2; D is uncertain. Between the trimmed V and J ends, which lost 1 base and 8 bases, there was a span of 11 bases. Germline CDR1 is SEHNR and CDR2 is FQNEAQ (reference sequence). The CDR3 contains 13 residues. The CDR3 sequence is CASSLGADQGYTF. CDR3 sequence (DNA): TGTGCCAGCAGCTTAGGGGCGGACCAAGGCTACACCTTC. Drawing the rest from reference TRBV7-9 and TRBJ1-2, the complete variable domain is DTGVSQNPRHKITKRGQNVTFRCDPISEHNRLYWYRQTLGQGPEFLTYFQNEAQLEKSRLLSDRFSAERPKGSFSTLEIQRTEQGDSAMYLCASSLGADQGYTFGSGTRLTVV.

Ten or more counts support this clonotype. This chain uses TRBV5-1 with TRBJ2-1; TRBD2 is a possible D gene (6 bases). There are 17 residues in the CDR3. CDR1 is SGHRS, CDR2 YFSETQ, per germline. V lost 0 bases to trimming and J lost 5 bases, with 18 bases between them. CDR3 sequence reads: CASSLVTAGTGNNEQFF. CDR3 nucleotides: TGCGCCAGCAGCTTGGTGACGGCGGGAACTGGTAACAATGAGCAGTTCTTC.

This clonotype was seen ten or more times. The V gene is TRBV20-1, the J gene TRBJ2-7; TRBD2 matches at 10 bases. Germline CDR1 DFQATT, CDR2 SNEGSKA (reference sequence). The CDR3 totals 14 residues. V was pared by 6 bases and J by 3 bases, with 8 bases of the junction left unmatched. The CDR3 spells CSARGLADNYEQYF. Here the CDR3 DNA reads TGCAGTGCCCGAGGACTAGCGGACAACTACGAGCAGTACTTC.

Of note for this clonotype: With a much larger clone just one base away, this may be a read error. The chain carries TRBV13 and TRBJ2-7; possible D gene TRBD1, 6 bases. CDR3 size: 16 residues. Germline V gene lookup returns CDR1 PRHDT and CDR2 FYEKMQ (reference sequence). The CDR3: CGSSFVKTQGTDEQYF. In DNA, the CDR3 is TGTGGCAGCAGCTTTGTCAAAACGCAGGGGACGGACGAGCAGTACTTC.

The genes are TRBV7-6 and TRBJ2-4, with D possibly being TRBD1 (6 bases). Germline V gene lookup returns CDR1 SGHVS and CDR2 FNYEAQ. V was clipped by 5 bases and J by 15 bases, with 20 bases between them. This CDR3 region has 13 residues. CDR3 region: CASSPFDRQSVYF. The DNA for the CDR3 is TGTGCCAGCAGCCCCTTCGACAGGCAATCTGTGTACTTC.

Points on this clonotype: The junction departs from the called germline gene at one end, perhaps through a read error. The chain is built from TRBV7-2 and TRBJ2-2; 11 bases match TRBD2. The CDR3 extends over 16 amino acids. Germline loops: CDR1 SGHTA, CDR2 FQGNSA. This CDR3 reads CASSPGTSGGTGKLFF. CDR3 DNA sequence: TGTGCCAGCAGCCCTGGGACTAGCGGTGGGACCGGGAAGCTGTTTTTT.